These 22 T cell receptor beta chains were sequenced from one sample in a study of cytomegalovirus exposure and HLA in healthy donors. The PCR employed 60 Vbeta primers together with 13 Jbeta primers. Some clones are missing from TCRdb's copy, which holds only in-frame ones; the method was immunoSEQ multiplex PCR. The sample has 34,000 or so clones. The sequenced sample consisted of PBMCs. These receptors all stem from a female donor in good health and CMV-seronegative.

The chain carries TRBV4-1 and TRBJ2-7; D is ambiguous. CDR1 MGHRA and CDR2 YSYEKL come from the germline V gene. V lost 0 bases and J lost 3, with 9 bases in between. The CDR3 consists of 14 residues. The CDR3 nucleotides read TGCGCCAGCAGCCAAGATCTTGACTTCTACGAGCAGTACTTC. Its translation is CASSQDLDFYEQYF.

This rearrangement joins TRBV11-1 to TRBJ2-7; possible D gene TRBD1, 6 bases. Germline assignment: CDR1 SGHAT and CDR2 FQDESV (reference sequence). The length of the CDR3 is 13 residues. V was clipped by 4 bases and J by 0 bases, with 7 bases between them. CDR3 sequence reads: CASSSGASYEQYF. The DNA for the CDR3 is TGTGCCAGCAGCTCAGGGGCCTCCTACGAGCAGTACTTC.

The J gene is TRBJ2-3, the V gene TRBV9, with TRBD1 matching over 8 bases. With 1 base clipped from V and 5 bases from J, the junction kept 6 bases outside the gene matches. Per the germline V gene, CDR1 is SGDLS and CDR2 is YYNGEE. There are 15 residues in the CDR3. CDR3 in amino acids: CASSVQGAHRDTQYF. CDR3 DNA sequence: TGTGCCAGCAGCGTACAGGGGGCGCATAGAGATACGCAGTATTTT.

This CDR3 is CASSTGDSSYNEQFF. The CDR3, as DNA: TGTGCCAGCAGCACCGGGGACAGCTCCTACAATGAGCAGTTCTTC. This rearrangement joins TRBV7-9 to TRBJ2-1; 7 bases agree with TRBD1. V trimming: 5 bases; J trimming: 0 bases; junction bases outside the gene matches: 4. The germline gives CDR1 SEHNR, CDR2 FQNEAQ (reference sequence). This CDR3 spans 15 amino acids. The whole variable domain, remainder taken from reference TRBV7-9 and TRBJ2-1, is DTGVSQNPRHKITKRGQNVTFRCDPISEHNRLYWYRQTLGQGPEFLTYFQNEAQLEKSRLLSDRFSAERPKGSFSTLEIQRTEQGDSAMYLCASSTGDSSYNEQFFGPGTRLTVL.

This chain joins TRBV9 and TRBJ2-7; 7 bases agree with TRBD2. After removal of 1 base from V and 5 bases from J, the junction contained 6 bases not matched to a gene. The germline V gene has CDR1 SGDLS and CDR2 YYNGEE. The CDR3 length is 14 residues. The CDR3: CASSVTGGSDEQYF. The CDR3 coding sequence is TGTGCCAGCAGCGTAACCGGGGGGAGTGACGAGCAGTACTTC.

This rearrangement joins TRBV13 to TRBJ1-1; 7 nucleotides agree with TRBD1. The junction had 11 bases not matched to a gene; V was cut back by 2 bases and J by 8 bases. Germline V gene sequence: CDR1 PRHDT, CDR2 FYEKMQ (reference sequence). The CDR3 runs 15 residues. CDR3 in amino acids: CASSLPTGTAGEAFF. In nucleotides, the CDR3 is TGTGCCAGCAGCTTACCCACCGGGACAGCCGGGGAAGCTTTCTTT.

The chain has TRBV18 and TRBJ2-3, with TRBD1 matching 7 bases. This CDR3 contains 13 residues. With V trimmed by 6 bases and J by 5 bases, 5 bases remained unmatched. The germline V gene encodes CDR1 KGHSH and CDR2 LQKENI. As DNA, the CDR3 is TGTGCCAGCTCCTCCCAGGGGGAAGATACGCAGTATTTT. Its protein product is CASSSQGEDTQYF.

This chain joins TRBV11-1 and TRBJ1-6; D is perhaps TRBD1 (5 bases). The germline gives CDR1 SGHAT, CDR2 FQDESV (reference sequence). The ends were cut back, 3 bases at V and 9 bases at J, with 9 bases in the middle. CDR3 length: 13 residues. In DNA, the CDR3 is TGTGCCAGCAGCTTCCTAGACAGTTCACCCCTCCACTTT. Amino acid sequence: CASSFLDSSPLHF.

The CDR3 spells CASSLGRDRGYNEQFF. Here the CDR3 DNA reads TGTGCCAGCAGCTTAGGCCGGGACAGGGGATACAATGAGCAGTTCTTC. The chain combines TRBV7-9 with TRBJ2-1, with 10 bases that match TRBD1. CDR3 length: 16 amino acids. From germline, CDR1 is SEHNR and CDR2 FQNEAQ (reference sequence). The V gene end was trimmed by 1 base and the J gene end by 4 bases; junction bases not matched to a gene: 4. Together with reference TRBV7-9 and TRBJ2-1, the CDR3 gives the full variable domain: DTGVSQNPRHKITKRGQNVTFRCDPISEHNRLYWYRQTLGQGPEFLTYFQNEAQLEKSRLLSDRFSAERPKGSFSTLEIQRTEQGDSAMYLCASSLGRDRGYNEQFFGPGTRLTVL.

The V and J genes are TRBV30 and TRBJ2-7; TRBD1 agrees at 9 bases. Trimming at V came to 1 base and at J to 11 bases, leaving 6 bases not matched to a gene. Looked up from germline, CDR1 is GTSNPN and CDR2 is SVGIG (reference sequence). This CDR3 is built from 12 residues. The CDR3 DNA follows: TGTGCCTGGAGTGAATGGGACAGGGTAAAGTACTTC. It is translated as CAWSEWDRVKYF.

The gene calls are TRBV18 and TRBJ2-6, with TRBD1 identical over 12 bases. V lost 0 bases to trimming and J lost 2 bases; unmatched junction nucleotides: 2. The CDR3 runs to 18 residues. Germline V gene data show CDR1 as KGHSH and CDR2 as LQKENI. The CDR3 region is CASSPPGQGATGANVLTF. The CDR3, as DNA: TGTGCCAGCTCACCACCGGGACAGGGGGCCACTGGGGCCAACGTCCTGACTTTC.

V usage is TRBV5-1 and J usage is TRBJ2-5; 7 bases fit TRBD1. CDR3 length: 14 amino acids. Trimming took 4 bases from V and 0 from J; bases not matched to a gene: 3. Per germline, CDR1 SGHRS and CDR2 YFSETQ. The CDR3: CASSPGTDQETQYF. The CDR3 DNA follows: TGCGCCAGCAGCCCCGGGACAGACCAAGAGACCCAGTACTTC.

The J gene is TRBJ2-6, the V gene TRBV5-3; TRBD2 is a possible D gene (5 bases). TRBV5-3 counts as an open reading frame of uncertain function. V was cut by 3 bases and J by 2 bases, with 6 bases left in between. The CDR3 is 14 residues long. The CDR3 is CARSSGAGANVLTF. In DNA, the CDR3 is TGTGCCAGAAGCTCCGGGGCTGGGGCCAACGTCCTGACTTTC.

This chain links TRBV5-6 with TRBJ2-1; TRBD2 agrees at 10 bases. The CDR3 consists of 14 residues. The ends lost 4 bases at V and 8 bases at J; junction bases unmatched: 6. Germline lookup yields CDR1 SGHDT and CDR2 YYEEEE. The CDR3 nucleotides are TGTGCCAGCAGCGCAGCGGGGGGGAGGGATGAGCAGTTCTTC. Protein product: CASSAAGGRDEQFF.

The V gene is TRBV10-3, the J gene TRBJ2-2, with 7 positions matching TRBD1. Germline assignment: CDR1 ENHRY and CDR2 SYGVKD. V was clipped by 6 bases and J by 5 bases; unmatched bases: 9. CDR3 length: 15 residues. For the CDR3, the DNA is TGTGCCATCAGGAAGGAAGGGGGCCGTACCGGGGAGCTGTTTTTT. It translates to CAIRKEGGRTGELFF.

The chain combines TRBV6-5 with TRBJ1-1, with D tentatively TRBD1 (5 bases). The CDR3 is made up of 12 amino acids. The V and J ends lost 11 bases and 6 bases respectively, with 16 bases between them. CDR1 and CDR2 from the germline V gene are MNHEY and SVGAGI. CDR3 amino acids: CAAAGGGAEAFF. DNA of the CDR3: TGTGCCGCCGCAGGTGGAGGGGCTGAAGCTTTCTTT.

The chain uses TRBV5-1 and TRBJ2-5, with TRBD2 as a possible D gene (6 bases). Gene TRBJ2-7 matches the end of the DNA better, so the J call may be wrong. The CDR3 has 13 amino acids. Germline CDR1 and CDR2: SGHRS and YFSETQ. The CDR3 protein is CASSSVGEDEQYF. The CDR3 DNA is TGCGCCAGCAGCTCGGTAGGGGAGGACGAGCAGTACTTC.

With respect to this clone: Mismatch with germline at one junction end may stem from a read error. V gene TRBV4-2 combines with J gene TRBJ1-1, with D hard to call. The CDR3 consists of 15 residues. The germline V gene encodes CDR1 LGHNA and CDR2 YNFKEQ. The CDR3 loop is CASSQEPGSHTEASF. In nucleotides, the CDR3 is TGTGCCAGCAGCCAAGAACCGGGGAGTCACACTGAAGCTTCCTTT.

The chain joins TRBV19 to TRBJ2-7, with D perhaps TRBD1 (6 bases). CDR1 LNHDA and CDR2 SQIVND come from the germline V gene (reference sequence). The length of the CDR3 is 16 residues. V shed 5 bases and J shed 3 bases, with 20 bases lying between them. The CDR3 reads CASSPTFRGGRYEQYF. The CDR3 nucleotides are TGTGCCAGTAGTCCCACGTTTAGAGGGGGTCGCTACGAGCAGTACTTC.

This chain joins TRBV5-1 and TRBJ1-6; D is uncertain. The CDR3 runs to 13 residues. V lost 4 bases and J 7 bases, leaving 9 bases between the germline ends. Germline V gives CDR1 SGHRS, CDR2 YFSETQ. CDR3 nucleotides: TGCGCCAGCAGCCTTAGAAGAAATTCACCCCTCCACTTT. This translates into CASSLRRNSPLHF.

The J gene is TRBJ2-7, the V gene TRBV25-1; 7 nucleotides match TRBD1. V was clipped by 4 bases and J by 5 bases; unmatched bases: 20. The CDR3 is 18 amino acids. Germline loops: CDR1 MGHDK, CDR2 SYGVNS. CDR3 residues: CASSGFDRQGSPSHEQYF. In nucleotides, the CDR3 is TGTGCCAGCAGTGGGTTCGATCGACAGGGTTCTCCGTCTCACGAGCAGTACTTC.

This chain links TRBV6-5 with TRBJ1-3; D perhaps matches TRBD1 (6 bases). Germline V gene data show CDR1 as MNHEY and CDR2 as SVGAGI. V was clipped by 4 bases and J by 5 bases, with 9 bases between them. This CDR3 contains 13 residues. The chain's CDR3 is CASSSGGRNTIYF. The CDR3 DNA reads TGTGCCAGCAGTTCGGGGGGGCGAAACACCATATATTTT.